The 28 T cell receptor beta chains presented below share a single source sample, sequenced in a study of T cell responses to AZD1222 COVID-19 vaccine. Here immunoSEQ multiplex PCR was the method, and the copy in TCRdb shows in-frame clones only, minus some. Of 92,000 or so clones listed, about 89% are singletons. The source material was peripheral blood, sampled on day 0 of AZD1222 vaccination. All receptors derive from an adult in good health.

V gene TRBV6-6 combines with J gene TRBJ2-6, with no clear D. The V end was cut by 5 bases, the J end by 0 bases, with 17 bases between. This CDR3 has 18 residues. Germline CDR1 reads MNHNY; CDR2 reads SVGAGI (reference sequence). The CDR3 DNA reads TGTGCCAGCAGTCCTTTGAGAACCCGAAGCTCTGGGGCCAACGTCCTGACTTTC. Protein product: CASSPLRTRSSGANVLTF.

The chain has TRBV5-1 and TRBJ1-5; D remains unclear. Germline CDR1 and CDR2: SGHRS and YFSETQ. There are 14 residues in the CDR3. Deletions cut 4 bases from V and 5 bases from J, with 13 bases between. CDR3 sequence: CASSVTGYDQPQHF. In DNA form, the CDR3 reads TGCGCCAGCAGCGTGACGGGGTATGATCAGCCCCAGCATTTT.

The rearrangement uses TRBV4-2 and TRBJ2-3, with 12 bases identical to TRBD2. The germline V gene encodes CDR1 LGHNA and CDR2 YNFKEQ. J gave up 1 base and V 4 bases, and 3 bases lay outside the gene matches. The CDR3 has 16 amino acids. The CDR3 sequence: CASSPLAGGRTDTQYF. The DNA of the CDR3 is TGTGCCAGCAGCCCACTAGCGGGGGGACGCACAGATACGCAGTATTTT.

V usage is TRBV5-1 and J usage is TRBJ1-4, with D tentatively TRBD1 (5 bases). V shed 2 bases and J shed 4 bases, with 9 bases lying between them. Germline lookup yields CDR1 SGHRS and CDR2 YFSETQ. This CDR3 spans 14 amino acids. In nucleotides, the CDR3 is TGCGCCAGCAGCTTACAGGACATTAATGAAAAACTGTTTTTT. Its translation is CASSLQDINEKLFF. Full variable domain (rest looked up from reference TRBV5-1 and TRBJ1-4): KAGVTQTPRYLIKTRGQQVTLSCSPISGHRSVSWYQQTPGQGLQFLFEYFSETQRNKGNFPGRFSGRQFSNSRSEMNVSTLELGDSALYLCASSLQDINEKLFFGSGTQLSVL.

The chain uses TRBV2 and TRBJ2-3, with a tentative D call TRBD1 (6 bases). Germline CDR1 SNHLY, CDR2 FYNNEI. This CDR3 spans 14 amino acids. The V and J ends lost 8 bases and 2 bases respectively, with 14 bases between them. CDR3 in amino acids: CASPRDTHTDTQYF. The CDR3 nucleotides read TGTGCCAGCCCCCGGGACACCCACACAGATACGCAGTATTTT.

The V gene is TRBV5-4, the J gene TRBJ1-1; 8 bases are shared with TRBD1. This CDR3 has 15 residues. With 2 bases clipped from V and 1 base from J, the junction kept 4 bases outside the gene matches. CDR1 and CDR2 from the germline V gene are SGHNT and YYREEE (reference sequence). The CDR3 DNA reads as TGTGCCAGCAGCTTAGTCACAGGGGGGAACACTGAAGCTTTCTTT. It codes for CASSLVTGGNTEAFF. Looking up the rest from reference TRBV5-4 and TRBJ1-1 gives the full variable domain: ETGVTQSPTHLIKTRGQQVTLRCSSQSGHNTVSWYQQALGQGPQFIFQYYREEENGRGNFPPRFSGLQFPNYSSELNVNALELDDSALYLCASSLVTGGNTEAFFGQGTRLTVV.

The chain uses TRBV6-5 and TRBJ1-2; 9 bases are shared with TRBD1. This CDR3 region has 14 residues. CDR1 and CDR2 from the germline V gene are MNHEY and SVGAGI. Losses at the gene ends were 7 bases for V and 6 bases for J; bases not matched to a gene: 9. The CDR3 sequence: CASKLGQGDHGYTF. The CDR3 coding sequence is TGTGCCAGCAAGCTGGGACAGGGTGATCATGGCTACACCTTC.

The rearrangement links TRBV12-3 or TRBV12-4 to TRBJ1-2; D may be TRBD1 (6 bases). Trimming removed 10 bases at V and 4 bases at J, with 16 bases between. The CDR3 is made up of 13 amino acids. The CDR3 bases are TGTGCCATCTCGTCGACAGGACGCTATGGCTACACCTTC. This sequence encodes CAISSTGRYGYTF.

This clone occurred a few times. The V gene is TRBV13, the J gene TRBJ1-2, with a weak D call TRBD1 (6 bases). The CDR3 is made up of 15 amino acids. V dropped 2 bases and J dropped 5 bases, with 15 bases sitting between them. Germline CDR1 is PRHDT and CDR2 is FYEKMQ (reference sequence). CDR3 DNA sequence: TGTGCCAGCAGCTTAAGGTCCTACAGGGCTTATGGCTACACCTTC. Protein product: CASSLRSYRAYGYTF.

V gene TRBV30 combines with J gene TRBJ1-3, with 7 bases lining up with TRBD1. V trimming: 3 bases; J trimming: 4 bases; junction bases outside the gene matches: 6. Germline V gene lookup returns CDR1 GTSNPN and CDR2 SVGIG (reference sequence). The CDR3 contains 14 residues. The CDR3 DNA sequence: TGTGCCTGGAGCTCAGGACAGGACGGAAACACCATATATTTT. It specifies CAWSSGQDGNTIYF.

The chain uses TRBV3-1 (or the pseudogene TRBV3-2) and TRBJ2-2, with D tentatively TRBD1 (5 bases). V was clipped by 1 base and J by 6 bases, with 9 bases between them. CDR1 is LGHDT, CDR2 YNNKEL, per germline (reference sequence). This CDR3 is built from 14 residues. The CDR3 DNA reads TGTGCCAGCAGCCAAGCGCTAGGGGCCGGGGAGCTGTTTTTT. It translates to CASSQALGAGELFF.

This clone was seen a single time. At one boundary the junction diverges from the germline segment, which might be a read error. This chain links TRBV10-3 with TRBJ1-1, with D unclear. The CDR3 covers 13 residues. Per germline, CDR1 ENHRY and CDR2 SYGVKD. This CDR3 reads CAIRFSMNAEAFF. As DNA, the CDR3 is TGTGCCATCAGATTTAGCATGAACGCTGAAGCTTTCTTT.

The rearrangement joins TRBV6-5 to TRBJ1-2; 8 bases match TRBD1. V lost 4 bases and J lost 7; bases outside the gene matches: 2. The CDR3 consists of 12 residues. Germline V gives CDR1 MNHEY, CDR2 SVGAGI. CDR3 coding DNA: TGTGCCAGCAGTTGGGACAGGATTGGCTACACCTTC. Translated, it gives CASSWDRIGYTF.

This clone was picked up a small number of times. The J gene is TRBJ1-2, the V gene TRBV30; no clear D gene. Looked up from germline, CDR1 is GTSNPN and CDR2 is SVGIG (reference sequence). This CDR3 has 13 residues. Trimming cost V 0 bases and J 8 bases, with 13 bases left between them. The CDR3 spells CAWSVQSVRGYTF. CDR3 DNA sequence: TGTGCCTGGAGTGTACAAAGCGTGCGGGGCTACACCTTC. The complete variable domain, with remaining parts taken from reference TRBV30 and TRBJ1-2, reads SQTIHQWPATLVQPVGSPLSLECTVEGTSNPNLYWYRQAAGRGLQLLFYSVGIGQISSEVPQNLSASRPQDRQFILSSKKLLLSDSGFYLCAWSVQSVRGYTFGSGTRLTVV.

This chain connects TRBV27 to TRBJ2-1; D could derive from TRBD1 or TRBD2 (5 bases each). CDR3 length: 15 amino acids. Germline V gene data show CDR1 as MNHEY and CDR2 as SMNVEV (reference sequence). V lost 2 bases and J lost 0, with 8 bases in between. This CDR3 reads CASSLVGTSYNEQFF. CDR3 DNA: TGTGCCAGCAGTTTAGTGGGGACCTCCTACAATGAGCAGTTCTTC.

CDR3 sequence reads: CASSLVAGGRNEQFF. The CDR3 bases are TGTGCCAGCAGCTTAGTAGCGGGGGGCCGGAATGAGCAGTTCTTC. This chain connects TRBV7-2 to TRBJ2-1; TRBD2 aligns across 10 bases. CDR3 length: 15 amino acids. CDR1 is SGHTA, CDR2 FQGNSA, per germline. J was trimmed by 7 bases and V by 1 base; bases with no gene match: 4.

V usage is TRBV11-3 and J usage is TRBJ1-6, with 7 bases identical to TRBD1. With V trimmed by 3 bases and J by 3 bases, 8 bases remained unmatched. Germline V CDR1 and CDR2: SGHNT, YENEEA. CDR3 length: 17 residues. The CDR3 sequence is CASSLAGTEVYNSPLHF. The CDR3 DNA is TGTGCCAGCAGCTTGGCCGGGACAGAAGTCTATAATTCACCCCTCCACTTT.

V is TRBV5-4 and J is TRBJ1-1, with a weak D call TRBD1 (6 bases). CDR3 length: 15 amino acids. Between the trimmed V and J ends, which lost 6 bases and 3 bases, there was a span of 18 bases. Germline lookup yields CDR1 SGHNT and CDR2 YYREEE (reference sequence). The CDR3: CASTSWRGGDTEAFF. CDR3 sequence (DNA): TGTGCCAGCACCTCATGGCGGGGGGGCGACACTGAAGCTTTCTTT.

As for this clone: A junction end diverges from the germline sequence, so it may reflect a read error. The V and J genes are TRBV6-1 and TRBJ1-2; TRBD1 might be the D (5 bases). Germline CDR1 reads MNHNS; CDR2 reads SASEGT. The CDR3 is 13 amino acids. This CDR3 reads CASSELDLGQPSF. The CDR3, as DNA: TGTGCCAGCAGTGAATTGGACCTGGGGCAGCCGAGCTTC.

The V and J genes are TRBV4-1 and TRBJ2-5, with 7 bases identical to TRBD1. The CDR3 totals 18 residues. Germline V gene data show CDR1 as MGHRA and CDR2 as YSYEKL. The V gene end was trimmed by 0 bases and the J gene end by 0 bases; junction bases not matched to a gene: 10. The CDR3 spells CASSQDPLKTGDQETQYF. In DNA form, the CDR3 reads TGCGCCAGCAGCCAAGATCCCCTTAAAACAGGGGACCAAGAGACCCAGTACTTC.

The CDR3 DNA reads TGTGCCAGCGTAAAAGGAGCTAATGAAAAACTGTTTTTT. It translates to CASVKGANEKLFF. The V gene is TRBV2, the J gene TRBJ1-4; D unresolved. Germline V gene data show CDR1 as SNHLY and CDR2 as FYNNEI. The V and J ends lost 8 bases and 3 bases respectively, with 10 bases between them. This CDR3 is built from 13 residues.

In DNA form, the CDR3 reads TGCGCCAGCAGTGAGATTGGTCAGGGTTTTGGTTTGGCGAATGAGCAGTTCTTC. It encodes CASSEIGQGFGLANEQFF. This chain links TRBV10-2 with TRBJ2-1; D might be TRBD1 (5 bases). The ends were cut back, 2 bases at V and 7 bases at J, with 24 bases in the middle. The CDR3 length is 18 residues. Germline CDR1 and CDR2: WSHSY and SAAADI.

This clone was seen only a few times. V is TRBV11-3 and J is TRBJ1-1, with D hard to call. V was trimmed by 5 bases and J by 3 bases, leaving 10 bases between them. Germline assignment: CDR1 SGHNT and CDR2 YENEEA. The CDR3 loop spans 13 amino acids. The CDR3 DNA reads TGTGCCAGCAGCCGAGGCGGGGACACTGAAGCTTTCTTT. It specifies CASSRGGDTEAFF.

The V and J genes are TRBV12-5 and TRBJ1-1, with TRBD1 matching over 8 bases. Per the germline V gene, CDR1 is LGHNT and CDR2 is FRNRAP. The V segment lost 8 bases and the J segment 5 bases; nucleotides outside the gene matches: 13. The CDR3 loop spans 15 amino acids. DNA of the CDR3: TGTGCTAGTAGGGGGTCAGGGGGCCGAGGGACTGAAGCTTTCTTT. It yields the protein CASRGSGGRGTEAFF.

The chain joins TRBV30 to TRBJ2-3; 9 nucleotides match TRBD1. The germline gives CDR1 GTSNPN, CDR2 SVGIG (reference sequence). The CDR3 loop spans 16 amino acids. The V gene end was trimmed by 2 bases and the J gene end by 1 base; junction bases not matched to a gene: 7. The CDR3 loop reads CAWSIGTGSGTDTQYF. The CDR3 coding sequence is TGTGCCTGGAGTATAGGGACAGGGTCGGGCACAGATACGCAGTATTTT.

The chain recombines TRBV5-6 with TRBJ2-6; D remains unclear. The CDR3 consists of 16 residues. The ends were cut back, 2 bases at V and 0 bases at J, with 9 bases in the middle. In germline, CDR1 is SGHDT, CDR2 YYEEEE. The CDR3 region has the DNA TGTGCCAGCAGCTTTTATAGTTCCTCTGGGGCCAACGTCCTGACTTTC. Its translation is CASSFYSSSGANVLTF.

This chain joins TRBV3-1 (or the pseudogene TRBV3-2) and TRBJ1-2; 8 bases fit TRBD1. Germline V gives CDR1 LGHDT, CDR2 YNNKEL (reference sequence). The CDR3 has 19 residues. J lost 1 base, V lost 3 bases, and 16 bases had no gene match. CDR3 amino acids: CASSHSGEVRGPLNYGYTF. The CDR3, as DNA: TGTGCCAGCAGCCATTCTGGGGAGGTCAGGGGGCCTCTTAACTATGGCTACACCTTC.

V gene TRBV19 combines with J gene TRBJ1-5, with D tentatively TRBD1 (6 bases). V was clipped by 4 bases and J by 1 base, with 8 bases between them. In germline, CDR1 is LNHDA, CDR2 SQIVND (reference sequence). The CDR3 sequence is 14 residues long. The CDR3 DNA follows: TGTGCCAGTAGTAGAGGGGGAAGCAATCAGCCCCAGCATTTT. Translated: CASSRGGSNQPQHF. The entire variable domain, with the rest obtained from reference TRBV19 and TRBJ1-5, is as follows: DGGITQSPKYLFRKEGQNVTLSCEQNLNHDAMYWYRQDPGQGLRLIYYSQIVNDFQKGDIAEGYSVSREKKESFPLTVTSAQKNPTAFYLCASSRGGSNQPQHFGDGTRLSIL.